At least ten counts were recorded for the clone carrying this T cell receptor (beta chain). TCRdb re-analysed the 5' RACE reads in MiXCR, keeping a single row per CDR3 protein. This sample yields more than 75,000 distinct CDR3 sequences, of which around 3.5% are seen a single time; about 3% belongs to the top ten. The sample belongs to a study of neurological immune-mediated disorders. Germline CDR1 reads DFQATT; CDR2 reads SNEGSKA (reference sequence). Trimming stripped 5 bases from V and 2 bases from J, with 7 bases between. This CDR3 has 11 residues. This receptor was obtained from a woman in her 50s with multiple sclerosis. V and J are TRBV20-1 and TRBJ2-7; D ambiguous. Sequenced sample: PBMCs. CDR3 region: CSAPTAYEQYF. CDR3 DNA: TGCAGTGCTCCGACCGCCTACGAGCAGTACTTC.